The 21 T cell receptor beta chains reported below all come from one sample, sequenced in a study of T cells in Graves' hyperthyroidism and ophthalmopathy. Researchers amplified the TCR beta CDR3 regions from RNA transcripts. Carried out on the TCR CDR3, a first-round RT-PCR used the HTBI primer set. TCRdb analysed the multiplex PCR reads with MiXCR anew, one entry per CDR3 protein. The table shows roughly 500,000 distinct CDR3 sequences, with over 35% occurring only once. Sequencing used peripheral blood or thyroid tissue (not recorded which). The receptor set was obtained from an adult woman with Graves' disease, either hyperthyroidism or ophthalmopathy (not recorded which).

This clonotype was counted ten times or more. The J gene is TRBJ1-6, the V gene TRBV6-2 or TRBV6-3, with 7 bases aligning to TRBD1. The V and J ends lost 5 bases and 9 bases, in that order; junction bases with no gene match: 4. There are 13 residues in the CDR3. Germline values: CDR1 MNHEY, CDR2 SVGEGT. This chain's CDR3 is CASSGTALSPLHF. The CDR3 nucleotides are TGTGCCAGCAGTGGGACAGCACTTTCACCCCTCCACTTT.

The table lists this clonotype with many counts. The V call is TRBV19, the J call TRBJ1-5; TRBD1 matches at 11 bases. Germline V CDR1 and CDR2: LNHDA, SQIVND (reference sequence). V trimming: 7 bases; J trimming: 4 bases; junction bases outside the gene matches: 6. The CDR3 consists of 15 residues. The CDR3 sequence is CASKRTGGMNQPQHF. The CDR3 coding sequence is TGTGCCAGTAAAAGGACAGGGGGCATGAATCAGCCCCAGCATTTT.

The rearrangement joins TRBV7-4 to TRBJ1-6, with D perhaps matching TRBD1 (5 bases). The CDR3 extends over 13 amino acids. Germline lookup yields CDR1 SGHVT and CDR2 SQSDAQ. V was cut by 11 bases and J by 6 bases, with 14 bases left in between. The CDR3: CAAGAGINSPLHF. CDR3 DNA: TGTGCCGCCGGGGCAGGGATTAATTCACCCCTCCACTTT.

For this clonotype: A much larger clonotype is one base distant, so this may be a read error. The chain recombines TRBV10-3 with TRBJ1-1, with TRBD1 as a possible D gene (5 bases). The germline CDR1 and CDR2 sequences are ENHRY and SYGVKD. The CDR3 is 14 amino acids. The CDR3 protein is CASSFGTVNTEASF. CDR3 bases: TGTGCCAGCAGTTTCGGGACGGTGAACACTGAAGCTTCCTTT.

The rearrangement joins TRBV15 to TRBJ1-3, with D perhaps TRBD1 (5 bases). The V end lost 3 bases, the J end lost 2 bases, and 11 bases lay between the germline ends. The CDR3 is 15 residues long. From germline, CDR1 is LNHNV and CDR2 YYDKDF (reference sequence). The CDR3 loop reads CATSRGVGPGNTIYF. The CDR3 region has the DNA TGTGCCACCAGCAGGGGAGTGGGGCCTGGAAACACCATATATTTT.

To note about this clonotype: One end of the junction does not line up with germline, which may come from a read error. The chain is built from TRBV7-2 and TRBJ2-7; 14 nucleotides align to TRBD2. CDR1 is SGHTA and CDR2 is FQGNSA in the germline V gene. This CDR3 is built from 17 residues. Written as DNA, the CDR3 is TGTGCCAGCAGCTTTGGGGGACTAGCGGGAGAAAGATACGAGCAGTACTTT. It specifies CASSFGGLAGERYEQYF. The full variable domain, rest sourced from reference TRBV7-2 and TRBJ2-7, is GAGVSQSPSNKVTEKGKDVELRCDPISGHTALYWYRQSLGQGLEFLIYFQGNSAPDKSGLPSDRFSAERTGGSVSTLTIQRTQQEDSAVYLCASSFGGLAGERYEQYFGPGTRLTVT.

This clonotype was seen more than once but under ten times. This chain links TRBV4-2 with TRBJ1-1; D is uncertain. The CDR3 contains 14 residues. V shed 2 bases and J shed 2 bases, with 9 bases lying between them. Germline CDR1 LGHNA, CDR2 YNFKEQ. As DNA, the CDR3 is TGTGCCAGCAGCCAATTCGAGAAAAACACTGAAGCTTTCTTT. This translates into CASSQFEKNTEAFF.

This clonotype came up a few times. V and J are TRBV7-2 and TRBJ1-3; possible D gene TRBD1, 6 bases. The ends were cut back, 5 bases at V and 1 base at J, with 9 bases in the middle. The germline V gene has CDR1 SGHTA and CDR2 FQGNSA. The CDR3 loop spans 14 amino acids. The chain's CDR3 is CASSIQGSGNTIYF. CDR3 bases: TGTGCCAGCAGCATACAGGGTTCTGGAAACACCATATATTTT.

This clonotype has at least ten counts. One junction end does not reproduce the germline sequence, and a read error may be involved. The rearrangement joins TRBV7-7 to TRBJ2-5; tentatively, D is TRBD2 (5 bases). This CDR3 has 13 amino acids. CDR1 and CDR2 (germline): SSHAT, FNYEAQ (reference sequence). Here the CDR3 reads CASSLLERETQYF. CDR3 nucleotides: TGTGCTAGCAGCTTGTTGGAGCGGGAGACCCAGTACTTC.

This clonotype was detected many times. The CDR3 DNA reads TGTGCCACCAGCGGGTTTGGGGCCAACGTCCTGACTTTC. Its protein product is CATSGFGANVLTF. This rearrangement joins TRBV24-1 to TRBJ2-6, with D unresolved. Germline-derived CDR1 and CDR2 are KGHDR and SFDVKD. Trimming left V 7 bases short and J 3 bases short, with 6 bases between. The CDR3 contains 13 residues.

The chain carries TRBV12-3 or TRBV12-4 and TRBJ2-7, with a tentative D call TRBD2 (6 bases). The ends were cut back, 4 bases at V and 2 bases at J, with 9 bases in the middle. This CDR3 has 13 amino acids. Written as DNA, the CDR3 is TGTGCCAGCAGTTACGGGAGCCCCTACGAGCAGTACTTC. Its protein product is CASSYGSPYEQYF.

This clonotype was observed many times. This CDR3 reads CASSRDRGQEAFF. CDR3 sequence (DNA): TGTGCCAGCAGTCGGGACAGGGGGCAGGAAGCTTTCTTT. The chain combines TRBV7-8 with TRBJ1-1; 12 positions agree with TRBD1. The V gene end was trimmed by 6 bases and the J gene end by 8 bases; junction bases not matched to a gene: 4. Germline V gives CDR1 SGHVS, CDR2 FQNEAQ. This CDR3 has 13 residues.

This clonotype was detected many times. This rearrangement joins TRBV15 to TRBJ1-5; D unresolved. Germline V lookup: CDR1 LNHNV, CDR2 YYDKDF (reference sequence). The V end was cut by 1 base, the J end by 1 base, with 5 bases between. The CDR3 contains 14 residues. Here the CDR3 DNA reads TGTGCCACCAGCAGAGGGCGCAGCAATCAGCCCCAGCATTTT. The encoded protein is CATSRGRSNQPQHF.

V usage is TRBV2 and J usage is TRBJ1-5; a possible D gene is TRBD1 (5 bases). Germline loops: CDR1 SNHLY, CDR2 FYNNEI. Trimming took off 6 bases at V and 3 bases at J, with 24 bases between the two ends. The CDR3 is 18 residues long. CDR3 DNA: TGTGCCAGCAGCCGAGGGGCTAGGGGACGGAAATACAATCAGCCCCAGCATTTT. The encoded protein is CASSRGARGRKYNQPQHF.

V usage is TRBV20-1 and J usage is TRBJ2-5; D not certain. V was cut by 4 bases and J by 9 bases, with 12 bases left in between. Germline V gene lookup returns CDR1 DFQATT and CDR2 SNEGSKA (reference sequence). CDR3 length: 11 residues. CDR3: CSATRDWAQYF. In nucleotides, the CDR3 is TGCAGTGCTACTAGGGATTGGGCCCAGTACTTC.

J is TRBJ1-2 and V is TRBV28, with D hard to call. Germline V lookup: CDR1 MDHEN, CDR2 SYDVKM. CDR3 length equals 15 residues. V lost 5 bases to trimming and J lost 4 bases, with 17 bases between them. The CDR3 coding sequence is TGTGCCAGCAGTCTACCGAACCCTTTCGCCTATGGCTACACCTTC. It codes for CASSLPNPFAYGYTF.

A remark on this clonotype: Lacking the conserved final phenylalanine or tryptophan, this CDR3 likely reflects a read error. It is unclear where the CDR3 begins or ends on the DNA, so no DNA is shown, and the CDR3 is as TCRdb lists it. The chain has TRBV7-3 and TRBJ2-2; TRBD2 is the table's D call, not checked against the DNA. Ends included, the CDR3 has 19 residues. Germline CDR1 is SGHTA and CDR2 is FQGTGA. The CDR3 is CASSVRPGLAGVGTGELVL.

Comments on this clonotype: A read error is possible here, since a much larger clone lies one base away. The chain uses TRBV20-1 and TRBJ2-2; tentative D call: TRBD2 (5 bases). Germline CDR1 and CDR2: DFQATT and SNEGSKA (reference sequence). This CDR3 has 13 residues. V dropped 5 bases and J dropped 1 base, with 8 bases sitting between them. CDR3 loop: CSAVRVNTGELFF. CDR3 nucleotide sequence: TGCAGTGCTGTGAGGGTGAACACCGGGGAGCTGTTTTTT.

The rearrangement uses TRBV7-9 and TRBJ2-6; D gene uncertain. This CDR3 comprises 17 residues. V was cut by 0 bases and J by 2 bases, with 11 bases left in between. Germline values: CDR1 SEHNR, CDR2 FQNEAQ (reference sequence). CDR3 in DNA: TGTGCCAGCAGCTTAGCGATGGAGCGCCCTGGGGCCAACGTCCTGACTTTC. Protein sequence: CASSLAMERPGANVLTF.

The chain has TRBV19 and TRBJ1-1; D uncertain. V lost 0 bases to trimming and J lost 4 bases, with 9 bases between them. CDR3 length: 14 residues. Looked up from germline, CDR1 is LNHDA and CDR2 is SQIVND (reference sequence). The CDR3 here is CASSIEGSSTEAFF. The CDR3 DNA follows: TGTGCCAGTAGTATAGAGGGCAGTAGCACTGAAGCTTTCTTT.

The table lists this clonotype with a few counts. The chain carries TRBV5-4 and TRBJ1-6, with TRBD1 identical over 9 bases. The CDR3 is 16 residues long. The ends lost 0 bases at V and 16 bases at J; junction bases unmatched: 14. CDR1 is SGHNT and CDR2 is YYREEE in the germline V gene (reference sequence). Here the CDR3 reads CASSLGGGTGLSVLHF. The CDR3 nucleotides read TGTGCCAGCAGCTTGGGCGGAGGGACAGGGTTGTCGGTACTCCACTTT.